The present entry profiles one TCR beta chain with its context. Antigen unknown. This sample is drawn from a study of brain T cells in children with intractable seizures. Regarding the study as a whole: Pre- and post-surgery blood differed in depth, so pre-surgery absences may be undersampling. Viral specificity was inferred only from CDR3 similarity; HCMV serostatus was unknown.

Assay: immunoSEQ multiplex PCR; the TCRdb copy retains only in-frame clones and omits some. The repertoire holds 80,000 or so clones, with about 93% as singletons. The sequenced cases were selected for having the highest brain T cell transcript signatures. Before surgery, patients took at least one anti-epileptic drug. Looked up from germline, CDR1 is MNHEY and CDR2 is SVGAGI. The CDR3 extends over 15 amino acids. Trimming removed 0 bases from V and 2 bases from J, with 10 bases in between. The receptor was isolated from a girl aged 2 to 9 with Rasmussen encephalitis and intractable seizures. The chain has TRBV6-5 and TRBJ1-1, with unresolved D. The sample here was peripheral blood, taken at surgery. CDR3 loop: CASSYSTTGNTEAFF. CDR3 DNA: TGTGCCAGCAGTTACTCTACTACGGGAAACACTGAAGCTTTCTTT.